The present entry profiles one T cell receptor (beta chain) with its context. Its target is unknown. Repertoires were sampled repeatedly during chemoradiotherapy. The source of the sample is a study of chemoradiotherapy in HPV16-positive cancers. Study information: Candidate HPV-specific T-cell clones and common TCR motifs came from functional assays in a couple of HPV16-positive patients.

The study's findings and limits: HPV-specific T cells were functionally defined from only two HPV16-positive patients. Candidate HPV-specific clones and E7-related TCR motifs grew in tumor during treatment.

The table came from immunoSEQ multiplex PCR; TCRdb's copy has only in-frame clones and leaves some out. The sample holds approximately 38,000 clones; around 80% are singletons and the top ten take roughly 3.8%. The germline gives CDR1 SGDLS, CDR2 YYNGEE. The V gene lost 0 bases and the J gene lost 6 bases, with 9 bases spanning the gap. This CDR3 spans 13 amino acids. This specimen was blood, taken from a patient who underwent chemoradiotherapy. The receptor's source is a human donor with HPV-associated anogenital cancer. This sequence joins TRBV9 and TRBJ1-2, with TRBD1 as a possible D gene (6 bases). Written as DNA, the CDR3 is TGTGCCAGCAGCGTAGGGGACATAGATGGCTACACCTTC. The encoded protein is CASSVGDIDGYTF.